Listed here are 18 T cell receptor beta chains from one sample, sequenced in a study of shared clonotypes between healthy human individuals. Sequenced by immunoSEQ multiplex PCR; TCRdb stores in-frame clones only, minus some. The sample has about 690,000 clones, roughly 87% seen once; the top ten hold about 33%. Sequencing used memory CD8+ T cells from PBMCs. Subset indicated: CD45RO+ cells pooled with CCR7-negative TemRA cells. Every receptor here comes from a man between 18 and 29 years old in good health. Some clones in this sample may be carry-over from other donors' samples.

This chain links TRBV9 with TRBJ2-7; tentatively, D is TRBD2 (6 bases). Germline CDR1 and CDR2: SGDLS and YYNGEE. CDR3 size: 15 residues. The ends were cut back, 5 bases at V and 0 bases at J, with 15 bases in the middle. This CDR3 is CASSRSGASSYEQYF. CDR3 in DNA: TGTGCCAGCAGTCGTAGCGGCGCGAGCTCCTACGAGCAGTACTTC.

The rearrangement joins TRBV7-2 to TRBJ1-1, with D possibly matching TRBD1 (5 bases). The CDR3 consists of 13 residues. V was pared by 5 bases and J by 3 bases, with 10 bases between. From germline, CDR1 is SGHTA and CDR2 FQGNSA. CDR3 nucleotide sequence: TGTGCCAGCAGCCCCGGACAAGACACTGAAGCTTTCTTT. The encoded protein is CASSPGQDTEAFF. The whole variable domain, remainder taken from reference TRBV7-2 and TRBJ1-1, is GAGVSQSPSNKVTEKGKDVELRCDPISGHTALYWYRQSLGQGLEFLIYFQGNSAPDKSGLPSDRFSAERTGGSVSTLTIQRTQQEDSAVYLCASSPGQDTEAFFGQGTRLTVV.

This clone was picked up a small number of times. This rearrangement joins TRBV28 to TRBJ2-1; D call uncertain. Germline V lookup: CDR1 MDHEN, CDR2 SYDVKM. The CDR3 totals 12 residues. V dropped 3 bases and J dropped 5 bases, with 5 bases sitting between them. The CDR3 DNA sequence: TGTGCCAGCAGTTTCCAAAACAATGAGCAGTTCTTC. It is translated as CASSFQNNEQFF.

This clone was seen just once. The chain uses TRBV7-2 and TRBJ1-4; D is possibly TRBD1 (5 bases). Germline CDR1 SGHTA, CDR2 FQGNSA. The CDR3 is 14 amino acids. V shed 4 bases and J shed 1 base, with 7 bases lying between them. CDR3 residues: CASSSDRTNEKLFF. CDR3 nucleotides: TGTGCCAGCAGCTCCGACAGAACTAATGAAAAACTGTTTTTT.

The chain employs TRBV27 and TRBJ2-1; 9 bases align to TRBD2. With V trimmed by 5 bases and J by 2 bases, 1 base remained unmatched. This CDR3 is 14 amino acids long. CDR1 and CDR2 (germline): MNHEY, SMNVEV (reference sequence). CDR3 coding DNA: TGTGCCAGCAGTATAGCGGGAGCCTACAATGAGCAGTTCTTC. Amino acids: CASSIAGAYNEQFF.

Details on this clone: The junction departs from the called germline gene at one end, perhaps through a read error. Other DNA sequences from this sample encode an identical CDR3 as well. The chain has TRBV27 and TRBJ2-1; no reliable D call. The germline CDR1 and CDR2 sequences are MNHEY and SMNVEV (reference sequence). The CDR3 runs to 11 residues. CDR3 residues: CASTQYNEQFF. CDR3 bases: TGTGCTAGCACCCAGTACAATGAGCAGTTCTTC.

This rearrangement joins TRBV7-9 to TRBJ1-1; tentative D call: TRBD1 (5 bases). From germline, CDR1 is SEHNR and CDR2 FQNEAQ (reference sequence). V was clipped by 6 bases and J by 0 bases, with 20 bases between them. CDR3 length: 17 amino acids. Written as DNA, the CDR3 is TGTGCCAGCAGTTCAAAAGGGGAGCCCAAGCTGAACACTGAAGCTTTCTTT. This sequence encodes CASSSKGEPKLNTEAFF.

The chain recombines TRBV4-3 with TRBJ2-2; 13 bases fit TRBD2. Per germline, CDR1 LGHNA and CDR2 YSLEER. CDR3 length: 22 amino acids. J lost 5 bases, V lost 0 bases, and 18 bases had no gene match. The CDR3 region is CASSQDGGETSGRLSITGELFF. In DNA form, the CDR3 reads TGCGCCAGCAGCCAAGACGGGGGTGAGACTAGCGGGAGGTTGAGTATTACCGGGGAGCTGTTTTTT.

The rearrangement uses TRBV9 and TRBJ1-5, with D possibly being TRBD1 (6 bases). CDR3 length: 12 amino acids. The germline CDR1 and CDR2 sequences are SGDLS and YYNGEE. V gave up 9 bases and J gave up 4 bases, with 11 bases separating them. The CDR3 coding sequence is TGTGCCACCAGAGGACAGAATCAGCCCCAGCATTTT. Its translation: CATRGQNQPQHF.

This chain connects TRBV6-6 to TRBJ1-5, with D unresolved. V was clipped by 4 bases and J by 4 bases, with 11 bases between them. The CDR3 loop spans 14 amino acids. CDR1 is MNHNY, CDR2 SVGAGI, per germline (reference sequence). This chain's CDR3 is CASSSWVGNQPQHF. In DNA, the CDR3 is TGTGCCAGCAGTTCCTGGGTAGGAAATCAGCCCCAGCATTTT.

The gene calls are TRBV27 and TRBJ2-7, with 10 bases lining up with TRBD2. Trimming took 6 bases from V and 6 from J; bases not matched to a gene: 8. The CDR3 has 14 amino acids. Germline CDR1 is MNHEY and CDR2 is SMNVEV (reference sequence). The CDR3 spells CASSLSGRGAEQYF. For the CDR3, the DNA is TGTGCCAGCAGCTTGAGCGGGAGGGGGGCCGAGCAGTACTTC.

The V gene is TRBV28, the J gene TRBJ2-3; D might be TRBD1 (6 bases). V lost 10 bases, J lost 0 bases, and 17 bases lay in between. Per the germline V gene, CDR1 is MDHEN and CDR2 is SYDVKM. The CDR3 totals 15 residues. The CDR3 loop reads CATATLQGSTDTQYF. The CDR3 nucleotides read TGTGCCACCGCAACGCTACAGGGAAGCACAGATACGCAGTATTTT.

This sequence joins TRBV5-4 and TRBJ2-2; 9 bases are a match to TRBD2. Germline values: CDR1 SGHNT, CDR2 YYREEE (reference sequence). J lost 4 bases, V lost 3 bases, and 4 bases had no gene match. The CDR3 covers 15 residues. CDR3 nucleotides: TGTGCCAGCAGCTCCCTGCGGGAGGGCACCGGGGAGCTGTTTTTT. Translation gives CASSSLREGTGELFF.

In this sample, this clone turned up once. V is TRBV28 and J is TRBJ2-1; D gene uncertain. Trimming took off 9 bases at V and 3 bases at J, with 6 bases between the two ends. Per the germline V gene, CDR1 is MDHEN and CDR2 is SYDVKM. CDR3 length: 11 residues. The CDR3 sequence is CARGHYNEQFF. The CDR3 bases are TGTGCCAGGGGTCACTACAATGAGCAGTTCTTC.

The CDR3 is CASSDLRGGEQYF. CDR3 sequence (DNA): TGCGCCAGCAGTGACCTGCGGGGAGGGGAGCAGTACTTC. J is TRBJ2-7 and V is TRBV10-2; 7 bases map to TRBD2. The J segment lost 7 bases and the V segment lost 3 bases, leaving 6 bases of the junction unmatched. Germline CDR1 WSHSY, CDR2 SAAADI. This CDR3 is built from 13 residues.

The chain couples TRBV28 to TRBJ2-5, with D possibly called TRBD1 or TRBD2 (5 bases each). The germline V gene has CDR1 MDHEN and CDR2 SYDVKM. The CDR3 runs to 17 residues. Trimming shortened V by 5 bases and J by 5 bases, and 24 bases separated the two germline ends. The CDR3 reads CASSTNWDHLSLETQYF. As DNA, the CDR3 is TGTGCCAGCAGTACCAATTGGGACCACCTGTCGCTGGAGACCCAGTACTTC.

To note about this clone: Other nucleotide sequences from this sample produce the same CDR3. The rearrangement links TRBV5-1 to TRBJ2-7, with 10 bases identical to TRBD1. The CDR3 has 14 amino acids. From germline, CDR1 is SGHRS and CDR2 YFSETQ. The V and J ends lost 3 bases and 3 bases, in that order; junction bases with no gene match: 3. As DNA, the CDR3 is TGCGCCAGCAGCTGGGGACAGGGGAGCTACGAGCAGTACTTC. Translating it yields CASSWGQGSYEQYF.

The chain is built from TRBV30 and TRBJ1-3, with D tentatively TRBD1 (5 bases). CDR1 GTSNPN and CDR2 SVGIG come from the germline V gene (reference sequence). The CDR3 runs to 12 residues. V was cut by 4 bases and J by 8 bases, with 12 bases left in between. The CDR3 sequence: CAWKRGTHTIYF. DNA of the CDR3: TGTGCCTGGAAGAGGGGTACGCACACCATATATTTT.